A selection of T cell receptor beta chains follows, all from one sample in a study of T cells in Graves' hyperthyroidism and ophthalmopathy. TCRdb reprocessed the multiplex PCR reads with MiXCR, giving one entry per CDR3 protein. The sample has fewer than 600,000 distinct CDR3 sequences; over 13% are singletons. Sequencing used blood. The source is a woman younger than 30 with Graves' hyperthyroidism. Each CDR3 is given with its conserved first and last residue. A D gene is named only where the DNA matches it firmly. The listing skips clone size in some rows; elsewhere it reads once, few, many or a size class.

j_gene: TRBJ2-2; abundance: many; d_gene: TRBD1; v_gene: TRBV20-1; CDR3nt: TGCAGTGCTGTACGGACAGGGAACACCGGGGAGCTGTTTTTT; CDR3aa: CSAVRTGNTGELFF
j_gene: TRBJ2-1; abundance: .; d_gene: .; v_gene: TRBV12-3/TRBV12-4; CDR3nt: TGTGCCAGCAGTAGCCCCCCGGGGGACCTTTACGATGAGCAGTTCTTC; CDR3aa: CASSSPPGDLYDEQFF
j_gene: TRBJ1-1; abundance: many; d_gene: .; v_gene: TRBV10-3; CDR3nt: TGTGCCATCAGTGAAACTAGGAACACTGAAGCTTTCTTT; CDR3aa: CAISETRNTEAFF
j_gene: TRBJ2-5; abundance: .; d_gene: .; v_gene: TRBV7-9; CDR3nt: TGTGCCAGCAGCTTGGCGGGGTCCCAAGAGACCCAGTACTTC; CDR3aa: CASSLAGSQETQYF
j_gene: TRBJ1-1; abundance: many; d_gene: .; v_gene: TRBV20-1; CDR3nt: TGCAGTGCCACCTATACAGGGGAAGCTTTCTTT; CDR3aa: CSATYTGEAFF
j_gene: TRBJ2-2; abundance: many; d_gene: TRBD2; v_gene: TRBV9; CDR3nt: TGTGCCAGCAGCGTAGGAGCGAGCGGGACTTACACCGGGGAGCTGTTTTTT; CDR3aa: CASSVGASGTYTGELFF
j_gene: TRBJ2-1; abundance: many; d_gene: .; v_gene: TRBV7-9; CDR3nt: TGTGCCAGCAGACTAGGCTGGGTCGGGGAGGGGGCCAATGAGCAGTTCTTC; CDR3aa: CASRLGWVGEGANEQFF
j_gene: TRBJ1-5; abundance: many; d_gene: .; v_gene: TRBV12-3/TRBV12-4; CDR3nt: TGTGCCAGCAGTTTTGAGGGAGCGGCTCAGCCCCAGCATTTT; CDR3aa: CASSFEGAAQPQHF
j_gene: TRBJ2-1; abundance: few; d_gene: .; v_gene: TRBV20-1; CDR3nt: TGCAGTGCTAGTATCCAGGCACGGGAGCAGTTCTTC; CDR3aa: CSASIQAREQFF
j_gene: TRBJ1-1; abundance: many; d_gene: .; v_gene: TRBV29-1; CDR3nt: TGCAGCGACACGGGACACGGCGGCACTGAAGCTTTCTTT; CDR3aa: CSDTGHGGTEAFF
j_gene: TRBJ2-7; abundance: few; d_gene: TRBD1; v_gene: TRBV19; CDR3nt: TGTGCCAGTAGTATAGCCTCGACAGGGACAATGTCGGAGCAGTACTTC; CDR3aa: CASSIASTGTMSEQYF
j_gene: TRBJ2-7; abundance: few; d_gene: TRBD2; v_gene: TRBV11-3; CDR3nt: TGTGCCAGCAGCTTAGAACTAGCGGGGGAGCAGTACTTC; CDR3aa: CASSLELAGEQYF
j_gene: TRBJ2-1; abundance: few; d_gene: .; v_gene: TRBV4-2; CDR3nt: TGTGCCAGCAGCCAAGATTTCGCAGGGAGCCGGAATGAGCAGTTCTTC; CDR3aa: CASSQDFAGSRNEQFF
j_gene: TRBJ1-2; abundance: .; d_gene: .; v_gene: TRBV4-1; CDR3nt: TGCGCCAGCAGCCAAGAGTCGCAGATCTATGGCTACACCTTC; CDR3aa: CASSQESQIYGYTF
j_gene: TRBJ2-1; abundance: many; d_gene: TRBD2; v_gene: TRBV7-8; CDR3nt: TGTGCCAGCAAACGAAGGGAGGGAGTGGGTTCGGGTGAGCAGTTCTTC; CDR3aa: CASKRREGVGSGEQFF
j_gene: TRBJ2-4; abundance: many; d_gene: .; v_gene: TRBV11-2; CDR3nt: TGTGCCAGCAGCTTAGTCCACCTAGCCAAAAACATTCAGTACTTC; CDR3aa: CASSLVHLAKNIQYF
j_gene: TRBJ2-7; abundance: many; d_gene: .; v_gene: TRBV12-5; CDR3nt: TGTGCTAGTGGTTTCCTTTCTTACACGTCCTACGAGCAGTACTTC; CDR3aa: CASGFLSYTSYEQYF
j_gene: TRBJ1-1; abundance: .; d_gene: .; v_gene: TRBV3-1; CDR3nt: TGTGCCAGCAGCCAAGGGGTATCGTATGTAAGGAGGACTGAAGCTTTCTTT; CDR3aa: CASSQGVSYVRRTEAFF
j_gene: TRBJ1-4; abundance: many; d_gene: .; v_gene: TRBV18; CDR3nt: TGTGCCAGCTCACCACGGGGGTTAAATGAAAAACTGTTTTTT; CDR3aa: CASSPRGLNEKLFF
j_gene: TRBJ2-7; abundance: many; d_gene: .; v_gene: TRBV6-1; CDR3nt: TGTGCCAGCCAAATGCGGCGGGGGCGCCACGAGCAGTACTTC; CDR3aa: CASQMRRGRHEQYF
j_gene: TRBJ1-2; abundance: many; d_gene: .; v_gene: TRBV4-1; CDR3nt: TGCGCCAGCAGCCAAGATGAGGAGTTATTCTATGGCTACACCTTC; CDR3aa: CASSQDEELFYGYTF
j_gene: TRBJ1-5; abundance: few; d_gene: .; v_gene: TRBV19; CDR3nt: TGTGCCAGTAGTATAGTTGCAGGGAATCAGCCCCAGCATTTT; CDR3aa: CASSIVAGNQPQHF